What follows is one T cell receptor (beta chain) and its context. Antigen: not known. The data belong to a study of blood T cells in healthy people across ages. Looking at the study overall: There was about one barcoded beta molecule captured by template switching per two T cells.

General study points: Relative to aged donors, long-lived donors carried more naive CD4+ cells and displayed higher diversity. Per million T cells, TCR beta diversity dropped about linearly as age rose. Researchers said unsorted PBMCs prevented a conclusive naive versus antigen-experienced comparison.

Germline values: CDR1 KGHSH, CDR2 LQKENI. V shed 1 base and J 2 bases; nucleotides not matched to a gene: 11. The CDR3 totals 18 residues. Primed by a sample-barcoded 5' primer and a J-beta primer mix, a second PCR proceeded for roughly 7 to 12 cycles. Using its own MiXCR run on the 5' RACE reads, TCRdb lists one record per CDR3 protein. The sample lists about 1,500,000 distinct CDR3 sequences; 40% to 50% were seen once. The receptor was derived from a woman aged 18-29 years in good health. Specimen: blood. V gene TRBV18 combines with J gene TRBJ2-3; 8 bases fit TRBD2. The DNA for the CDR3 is TGTGCCAGCTCACCACGGCCGTTTACTAGCGGAGACACAGATACGCAGTATTTT. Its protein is CASSPRPFTSGDTDTQYF.